A single sample is the source of the 26 T cell receptor beta chains below, sequenced in a study of cytomegalovirus exposure and HLA in healthy donors. Sequenced by immunoSEQ multiplex PCR; TCRdb stores in-frame clones only, minus some. The data hold about 88,000 clones, with almost 85% observed a single time. Sequenced sample: PBMCs. These receptors came from a woman aged 18-29 years in good health and CMV-seropositive.

The V gene is TRBV19, the J gene TRBJ1-2; no definite D call. Germline CDR1 reads LNHDA; CDR2 reads SQIVND (reference sequence). Trimming stripped 5 bases from V and 3 bases from J, with 13 bases between. There are 14 residues in the CDR3. The CDR3 protein is CASSRRIEDYGYTF. CDR3 nucleotide sequence: TGTGCCAGTAGTCGCAGAATAGAGGACTATGGCTACACCTTC.

A few counts support this clone. The chain employs TRBV19 and TRBJ1-1; perhaps TRBD1 as D (5 bases). V was clipped by 5 bases and J by 0 bases, with 7 bases between them. Germline-derived CDR1 and CDR2 are LNHDA and SQIVND (reference sequence). The CDR3 is 13 amino acids. For the CDR3, the DNA is TGTGCCAGTAGTGACAGATTGAACACTGAAGCTTTCTTT. It codes for CASSDRLNTEAFF.

As DNA, the CDR3 is TGCGCCAGCAGGTTAACAGGGTTGAATGAAAAACTGTTTTTT. Translating it yields CASRLTGLNEKLFF. This chain links TRBV5-1 with TRBJ1-4; maybe TRBD1 (6 bases). The V gene lost 5 bases and the J gene lost 5 bases, with 13 bases spanning the gap. Germline CDR1 and CDR2: SGHRS and YFSETQ. This CDR3 spans 14 amino acids.

The chain's CDR3 is CASSLVQPNSPLHF. The CDR3 DNA sequence: TGTGCCAGCAGCTTGGTACAGCCTAATTCACCCCTCCACTTT. This chain links TRBV5-6 with TRBJ1-6, with D unresolved. CDR1 and CDR2 (germline): SGHDT, YYEEEE. V lost 0 bases and J lost 6, with 7 bases in between. This CDR3 has 14 amino acids.

This clone showed up just a few times. The V gene is TRBV21-1, the J gene TRBJ1-5; the table gives TRBD1 as D, unverified against the DNA. TRBV21-1 is a documented pseudogene. The CDR3 totals 13 residues. The CDR3 region has the DNA TGTGCCAGCCCAGGGGAACAGAGGGAGCCCCAGCATTTT. Translation gives CASPGEQREPQHF.

The rearrangement uses TRBV19 and TRBJ2-7; no reliable D call. Germline values: CDR1 LNHDA, CDR2 SQIVND (reference sequence). The CDR3 runs 13 residues. Deletions cut 7 bases from V and 6 bases from J, with 16 bases between. This CDR3 is CASTPVHPGEQYF. In nucleotides, the CDR3 is TGTGCCAGTACCCCGGTTCACCCCGGCGAGCAGTACTTC.

The gene calls are TRBV4-2 and TRBJ2-5, with 14 bases fitting TRBD2. Trimming removed 3 bases from V and 5 bases from J; junction bases left unmatched: 8. There are 17 residues in the CDR3. The V gene's germline CDR1 is LGHNA and CDR2 YNFKEQ. CDR3 sequence (DNA): TGTGCCAGCAGCCAGAGGGGACTAGCGGGGGCGACGGAGACCCAGTACTTC. This gives the protein CASSQRGLAGATETQYF.

The chain uses TRBV5-8 and TRBJ2-7; D not resolved. V was cut by 0 bases and J by 2 bases, with 3 bases left in between. The germline V gene encodes CDR1 SGHTS and CDR2 YDEGEE. This CDR3 is 12 amino acids long. The CDR3 sequence: CASSLVAYEQYF. The DNA for the CDR3 is TGTGCCAGCAGCTTGGTCGCCTACGAGCAGTACTTC.

The chain uses TRBV5-6 and TRBJ1-1, with D uncertain. The CDR3 length is 15 residues. Trimming cost V 1 base and J 4 bases, with 14 bases left between them. CDR1 is SGHDT, CDR2 YYEEEE, per germline. The CDR3 DNA follows: TGTGCCAGCAGCTTGAGTCCAGAGGGTGGCACTGAAGCTTTCTTT. It codes for CASSLSPEGGTEAFF.

The chain employs TRBV10-3 and TRBJ1-1; no clear D gene. The CDR3 runs 13 residues. The germline V gene has CDR1 ENHRY and CDR2 SYGVKD. V lost 3 bases and J lost 3, with 8 bases in between. The CDR3 DNA reads TGTGCCATCAGTGATCAGGCGCACACTGAAGCTTTCTTT. As protein: CAISDQAHTEAFF.

The chain recombines TRBV27 with TRBJ2-3, with 13 bases matching TRBD2. J gave up 6 bases and V 4 bases, and 7 bases lay outside the gene matches. CDR1 is MNHEY and CDR2 is SMNVEV in the germline V gene (reference sequence). CDR3 length equals 16 residues. CDR3: CASSSGTSGDRDTQYF. The CDR3, as DNA: TGTGCCAGCAGTTCCGGGACTAGCGGGGACCGGGATACGCAGTATTTT.

This rearrangement joins TRBV9 to TRBJ1-5; TRBD1 might be the D (5 bases). Germline CDR1 reads SGDLS; CDR2 reads YYNGEE. Trimming took off 4 bases at V and 6 bases at J, with 14 bases between the two ends. The CDR3 runs to 14 residues. The CDR3 reads CASSTTGWGQPQHF. In DNA, the CDR3 is TGTGCCAGCAGCACAACAGGATGGGGTCAGCCCCAGCATTTT.

J is TRBJ2-2 and V is TRBV9; the D gene is possibly TRBD1 (6 bases). V shed 0 bases and J shed 5 bases, with 17 bases lying between them. CDR3 length: 17 amino acids. Germline CDR1 SGDLS, CDR2 YYNGEE. CDR3 region: CASSVARQGSKTGELFF. In DNA form, the CDR3 reads TGTGCCAGCAGCGTAGCGAGGCAGGGGTCCAAAACCGGGGAGCTGTTTTTT.

The chain has TRBV13 and TRBJ2-7; 10 nucleotides align to TRBD1. In germline, CDR1 is PRHDT, CDR2 FYEKMQ (reference sequence). The length of the CDR3 is 14 residues. Trimming removed 3 bases from V and 3 bases from J; junction bases left unmatched: 2. In DNA, the CDR3 is TGTGCCAGCAGCTTTGGGACAGGGGACTACGAGCAGTACTTC. Its protein product is CASSFGTGDYEQYF.

The rearrangement links TRBV7-2 to TRBJ1-1; the D is unclear. The CDR3 has 14 residues. Germline V lookup: CDR1 SGHTA, CDR2 FQGNSA. V dropped 1 base and J dropped 5 bases, with 11 bases sitting between them. The CDR3 loop reads CASSLEGSGTEAFF. In DNA form, the CDR3 reads TGTGCCAGCAGCTTAGAGGGCTCGGGGACTGAAGCTTTCTTT.

V gene TRBV10-2 combines with J gene TRBJ1-4; 8 bases fit TRBD1. Germline loops: CDR1 WSHSY, CDR2 SAAADI. The CDR3 consists of 13 residues. V lost 11 bases to trimming and J lost 8 bases; unmatched junction nucleotides: 10. The CDR3 loop is CAVTTGEGEKLFF. The CDR3 DNA follows: TGCGCCGTGACGACAGGGGAGGGGGAAAAACTGTTTTTT.

The table lists this clone with a count of one. This sequence joins TRBV5-6 and TRBJ1-5, with 7 bases that match TRBD1. With V trimmed by 4 bases and J by 0 bases, 7 bases remained unmatched. The CDR3 totals 16 residues. Germline CDR1 is SGHDT and CDR2 is YYEEEE. In DNA form, the CDR3 reads TGTGCCAGCAGCCGGAGTGACAGGGATAGCAATCAGCCCCAGCATTTT. It is translated as CASSRSDRDSNQPQHF.

V gene TRBV28 combines with J gene TRBJ2-7; D uncertain. The germline V gene has CDR1 MDHEN and CDR2 SYDVKM. This CDR3 is 13 amino acids long. The V end lost 5 bases, the J end lost 0 bases, and 8 bases lay between the germline ends. The CDR3 DNA is TGTGCCAGCAGTGTAGAAAGCTCCTACGAGCAGTACTTC. It codes for CASSVESSYEQYF.

V is TRBV6-1 and J is TRBJ2-4; 9 nucleotides align to TRBD1. V lost 3 bases and J lost 6; bases outside the gene matches: 9. Germline V CDR1 and CDR2: MNHNS, SASEGT. The CDR3 has 16 amino acids. The CDR3 DNA is TGTGCCAGCAGTGAGTGGTTGGGGACAGGGATAAACATTCAGTACTTC. This translates into CASSEWLGTGINIQYF.

The chain couples TRBV18 to TRBJ1-2; D might be TRBD1 (6 bases). Germline V gene sequence: CDR1 KGHSH, CDR2 LQKENI. Trimming left V 3 bases short and J 8 bases short, with 13 bases between. This CDR3 region has 13 residues. CDR3 loop: CASSPDSGGGYTF. The DNA of the CDR3 is TGTGCCAGCTCACCGGATTCGGGGGGCGGCTACACCTTC.

This clone is a singleton in its sample. This rearrangement joins TRBV7-9 to TRBJ2-3, with D possibly matching TRBD1 (5 bases). The CDR3 totals 15 residues. The V gene's germline CDR1 is SEHNR and CDR2 FQNEAQ (reference sequence). Trimming took off 3 bases at V and 6 bases at J, with 16 bases between the two ends. For the CDR3, the DNA is TGTGCCAGCAGCTTTACGGACATCGCTTCTGATACGCAGTATTTT. Its translation: CASSFTDIASDTQYF. Together with reference TRBV7-9 and TRBJ2-3, the CDR3 gives the full variable domain: DTGVSQNPRHKITKRGQNVTFRCDPISEHNRLYWYRQTLGQGPEFLTYFQNEAQLEKSRLLSDRFSAERPKGSFSTLEIQRTEQGDSAMYLCASSFTDIASDTQYFGPGTRLTVL.

The CDR3 coding sequence is TGTGCCAGTAGCACAGGGGGCGTAGGCTACACCTTC. This encodes CASSTGGVGYTF. The chain employs TRBV19 and TRBJ1-2; 9 bases map to TRBD1. CDR3 size: 12 residues. The germline gives CDR1 LNHDA, CDR2 SQIVND (reference sequence). The junction had 4 bases not matched to a gene; V was cut back by 6 bases and J by 8 bases.

The rearrangement links TRBV2 to TRBJ2-5; TRBD1 agrees at 7 bases. The J segment lost 2 bases and the V segment lost 2 bases, leaving 8 bases of the junction unmatched. The germline V gene encodes CDR1 SNHLY and CDR2 FYNNEI. This CDR3 has 16 amino acids. CDR3 sequence reads: CASSEPPTGVQETQYF. In nucleotides, the CDR3 is TGTGCCAGCAGTGAACCCCCAACAGGGGTTCAAGAGACCCAGTACTTC.

The CDR3: CASSLISQLTYEQYF. The CDR3 DNA reads as TGTGCCAGCAGCTTAATTTCTCAGTTGACCTACGAGCAGTACTTC. The chain has TRBV7-2 and TRBJ2-7; D is uncertain. Trimming left V 2 bases short and J 2 bases short, with 13 bases between. CDR1 and CDR2 from the germline V gene are SGHTA and FQGNSA. The CDR3 consists of 15 residues. Complete variable domain (other parts from reference TRBV7-2 and TRBJ2-7): GAGVSQSPSNKVTEKGKDVELRCDPISGHTALYWYRQSLGQGLEFLIYFQGNSAPDKSGLPSDRFSAERTGGSVSTLTIQRTQQEDSAVYLCASSLISQLTYEQYFGPGTRLTVT.

The genes are TRBV6-1 and TRBJ1-3; 8 nucleotides match TRBD1. This CDR3 region has 18 residues. The V gene's germline CDR1 is MNHNS and CDR2 SASEGT. The junction had 11 bases not matched to a gene; V was cut back by 4 bases and J by 0 bases. The CDR3 loop reads CASSGKDREIYSGNTIYF. CDR3 in DNA: TGTGCCAGCAGTGGAAAGGACAGGGAAATATACTCTGGAAACACCATATATTTT.

A single count supports this clone. This rearrangement joins TRBV7-9 to TRBJ1-1; 8 bases are a match to TRBD1. CDR3 length: 14 amino acids. After removal of 5 bases from V and 1 base from J, the junction contained 3 bases not matched to a gene. The germline V gene encodes CDR1 SEHNR and CDR2 FQNEAQ (reference sequence). CDR3 region: CASSTGQGNTEAFF. CDR3 DNA: TGTGCCAGCAGCACCGGACAGGGGAACACTGAAGCTTTCTTT. Based on the CDR3 plus reference TRBV7-9 and TRBJ1-1, the full variable domain is DTGVSQNPRHKITKRGQNVTFRCDPISEHNRLYWYRQTLGQGPEFLTYFQNEAQLEKSRLLSDRFSAERPKGSFSTLEIQRTEQGDSAMYLCASSTGQGNTEAFFGQGTRLTVV.